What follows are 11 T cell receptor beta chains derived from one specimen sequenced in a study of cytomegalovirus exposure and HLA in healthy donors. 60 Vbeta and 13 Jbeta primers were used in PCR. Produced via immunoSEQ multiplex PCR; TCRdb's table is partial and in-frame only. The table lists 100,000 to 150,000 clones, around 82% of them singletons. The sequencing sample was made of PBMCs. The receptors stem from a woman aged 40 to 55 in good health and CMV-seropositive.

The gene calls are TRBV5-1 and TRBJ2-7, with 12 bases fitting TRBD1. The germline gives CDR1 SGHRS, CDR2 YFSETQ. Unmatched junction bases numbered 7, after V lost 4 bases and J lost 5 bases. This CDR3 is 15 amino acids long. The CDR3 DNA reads TGCGCCAGCAGCCCGACCGGGACAGGGGGCAACGAGCAGTACTTC. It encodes CASSPTGTGGNEQYF.

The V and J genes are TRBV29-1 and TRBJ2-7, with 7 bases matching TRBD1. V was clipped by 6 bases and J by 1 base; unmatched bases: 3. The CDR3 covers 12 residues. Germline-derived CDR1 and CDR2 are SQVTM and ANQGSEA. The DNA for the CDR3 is TGCAGCGTGGCAGGGGGTTCCTACGAGCAGTACTTC. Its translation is CSVAGGSYEQYF.

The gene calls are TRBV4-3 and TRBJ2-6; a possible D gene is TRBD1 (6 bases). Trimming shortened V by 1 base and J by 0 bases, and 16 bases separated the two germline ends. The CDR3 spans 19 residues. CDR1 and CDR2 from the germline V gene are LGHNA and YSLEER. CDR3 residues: CASSQVVGATGSGANVLTF. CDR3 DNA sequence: TGCGCCAGCAGCCAAGTTGTTGGGGCGACAGGCTCTGGGGCCAACGTCCTGACTTTC.

CDR3: CASSRLMTGLVDTQYF. The DNA for the CDR3 is TGTGCCAGCAGCCGCTTAATGACGGGATTGGTGGATACGCAGTATTTT. The genes are TRBV9 and TRBJ2-3, with D possibly being TRBD2 (5 bases). CDR3 length: 16 amino acids. CDR1 is SGDLS, CDR2 YYNGEE, per germline. V was cut by 4 bases and J by 6 bases, with 21 bases left in between.

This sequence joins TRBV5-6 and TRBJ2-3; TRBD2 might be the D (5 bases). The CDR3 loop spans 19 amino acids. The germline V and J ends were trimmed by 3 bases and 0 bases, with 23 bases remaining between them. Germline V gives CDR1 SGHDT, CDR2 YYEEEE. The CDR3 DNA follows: TGTGCCAGCAGCTACGGAGTGTTAGAGGGCCCCAGGAGCACAGATACGCAGTATTTT. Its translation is CASSYGVLEGPRSTDTQYF. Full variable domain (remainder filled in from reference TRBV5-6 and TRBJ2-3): DAGVTQSPTHLIKTRGQQVTLRCSPKSGHDTVSWYQQALGQGPQFIFQYYEEEERQRGNFPDRFSGHQFPNYSSELNVNALLLGDSALYLCASSYGVLEGPRSTDTQYFGPGTRLTVL.

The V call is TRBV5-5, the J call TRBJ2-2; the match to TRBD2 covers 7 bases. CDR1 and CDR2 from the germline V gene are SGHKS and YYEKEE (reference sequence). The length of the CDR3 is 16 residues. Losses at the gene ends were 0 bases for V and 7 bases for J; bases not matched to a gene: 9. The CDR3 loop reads CASSLGSGTGGGELFF. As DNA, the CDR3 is TGTGCCAGCAGCTTGGGATCCGGGACGGGGGGCGGGGAGCTGTTTTTT.

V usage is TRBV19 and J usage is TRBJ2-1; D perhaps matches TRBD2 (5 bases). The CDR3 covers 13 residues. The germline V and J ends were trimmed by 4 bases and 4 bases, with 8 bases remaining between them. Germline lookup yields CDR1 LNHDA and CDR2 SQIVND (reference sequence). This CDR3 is CASSKAVYNEQFF. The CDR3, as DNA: TGTGCCAGTAGTAAAGCGGTATACAATGAGCAGTTCTTC.

The CDR3 sequence: CAISDRGGSGNTIYF. For the CDR3, the DNA is TGTGCCATCAGTGACCGGGGGGGCTCGGGAAACACCATATATTTT. The chain carries TRBV10-3 and TRBJ1-3; D perhaps matches TRBD1 (6 bases). The CDR3 contains 15 residues. From germline, CDR1 is ENHRY and CDR2 SYGVKD. The V and J ends lost 3 bases and 4 bases respectively, with 13 bases between them.

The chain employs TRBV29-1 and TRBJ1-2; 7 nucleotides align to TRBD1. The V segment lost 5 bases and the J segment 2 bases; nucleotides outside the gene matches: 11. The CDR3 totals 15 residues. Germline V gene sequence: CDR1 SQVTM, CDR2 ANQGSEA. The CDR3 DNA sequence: TGCAGCGTTCCCATCAACAGGGGACGCAACTATGGCTACACCTTC. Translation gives CSVPINRGRNYGYTF.

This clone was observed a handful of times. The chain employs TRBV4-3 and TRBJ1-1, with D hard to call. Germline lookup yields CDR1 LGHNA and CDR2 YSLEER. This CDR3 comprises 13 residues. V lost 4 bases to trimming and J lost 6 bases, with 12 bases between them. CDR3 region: CASSPELYAEAFF. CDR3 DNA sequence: TGCGCCAGCAGCCCAGAACTGTATGCTGAAGCTTTCTTT.

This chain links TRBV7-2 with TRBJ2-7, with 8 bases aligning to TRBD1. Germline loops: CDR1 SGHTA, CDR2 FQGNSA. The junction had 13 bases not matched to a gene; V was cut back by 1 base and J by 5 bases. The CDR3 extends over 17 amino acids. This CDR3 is CASSLDPPGTGLNEQYF. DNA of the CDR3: TGTGCCAGCAGCTTAGACCCCCCCGGGACAGGCCTTAACGAGCAGTACTTC.